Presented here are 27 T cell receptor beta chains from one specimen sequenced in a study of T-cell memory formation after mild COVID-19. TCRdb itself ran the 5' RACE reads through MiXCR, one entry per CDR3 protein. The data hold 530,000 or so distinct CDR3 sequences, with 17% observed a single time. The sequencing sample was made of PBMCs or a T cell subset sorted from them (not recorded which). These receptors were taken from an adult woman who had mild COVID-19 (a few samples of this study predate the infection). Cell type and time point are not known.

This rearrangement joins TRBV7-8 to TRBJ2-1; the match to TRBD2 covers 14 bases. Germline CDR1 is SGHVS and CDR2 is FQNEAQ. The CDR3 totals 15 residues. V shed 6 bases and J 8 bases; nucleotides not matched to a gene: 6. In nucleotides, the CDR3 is TGTGCCAGCAGAGCTCCGGGACTAGCGGGGGATGAGCAGTTCTTC. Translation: CASRAPGLAGDEQFF.

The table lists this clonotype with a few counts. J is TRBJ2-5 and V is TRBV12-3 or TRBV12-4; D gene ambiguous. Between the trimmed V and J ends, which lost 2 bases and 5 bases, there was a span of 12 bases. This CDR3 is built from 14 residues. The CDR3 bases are TGTGCCAGCAGTTTAAATAGGGAACGGGAGACCCAGTACTTC. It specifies CASSLNRERETQYF.

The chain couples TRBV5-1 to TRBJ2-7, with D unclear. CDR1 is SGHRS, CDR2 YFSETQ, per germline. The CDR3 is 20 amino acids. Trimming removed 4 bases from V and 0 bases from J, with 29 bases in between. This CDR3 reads CASSNHGERDKFLSSYEQYF. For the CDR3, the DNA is TGCGCCAGCAGCAATCACGGAGAGAGAGACAAATTCCTGAGCTCCTACGAGCAGTACTTC.

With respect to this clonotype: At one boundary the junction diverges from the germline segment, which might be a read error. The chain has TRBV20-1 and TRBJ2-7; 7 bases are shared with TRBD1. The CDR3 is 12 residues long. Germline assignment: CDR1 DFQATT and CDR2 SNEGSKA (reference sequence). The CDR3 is CSARGQVGEQYF. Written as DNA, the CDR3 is TGCAGTGCCAGAGGACAGGTTGGAGAGCAGTACTTC.

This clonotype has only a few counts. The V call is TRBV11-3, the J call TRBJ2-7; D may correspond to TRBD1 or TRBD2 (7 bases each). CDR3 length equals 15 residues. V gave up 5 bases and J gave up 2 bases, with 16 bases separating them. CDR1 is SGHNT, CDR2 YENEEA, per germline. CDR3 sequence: CASSRWEGAAYEQYF. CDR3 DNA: TGTGCCAGCAGCCGATGGGAGGGGGCGGCCTACGAGCAGTACTTC.

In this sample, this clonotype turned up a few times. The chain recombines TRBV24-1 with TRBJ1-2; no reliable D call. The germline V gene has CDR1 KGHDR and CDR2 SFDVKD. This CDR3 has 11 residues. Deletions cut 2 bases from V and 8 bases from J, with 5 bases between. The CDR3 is CATSDYIGYTF. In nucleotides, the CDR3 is TGTGCCACCAGTGATTACATCGGCTACACCTTC.

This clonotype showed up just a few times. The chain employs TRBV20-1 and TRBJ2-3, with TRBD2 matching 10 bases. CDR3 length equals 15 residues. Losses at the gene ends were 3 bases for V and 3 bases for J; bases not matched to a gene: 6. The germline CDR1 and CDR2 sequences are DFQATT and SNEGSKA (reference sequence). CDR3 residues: CSARVLAGETDTQYF. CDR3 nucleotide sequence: TGCAGTGCTAGGGTCCTAGCGGGGGAAACAGATACGCAGTATTTT.

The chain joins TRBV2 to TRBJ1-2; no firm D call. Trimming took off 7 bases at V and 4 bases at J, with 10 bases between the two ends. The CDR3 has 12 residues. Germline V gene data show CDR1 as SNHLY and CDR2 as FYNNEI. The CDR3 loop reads CASMDLGYGYTF. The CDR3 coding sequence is TGTGCCAGCATGGACCTGGGCTATGGCTACACCTTC.

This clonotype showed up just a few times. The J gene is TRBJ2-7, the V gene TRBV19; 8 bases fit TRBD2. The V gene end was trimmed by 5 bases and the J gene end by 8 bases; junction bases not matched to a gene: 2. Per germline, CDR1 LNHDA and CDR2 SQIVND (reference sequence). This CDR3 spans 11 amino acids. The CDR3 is CASSDSGKQYF. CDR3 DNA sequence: TGTGCCAGTAGTGATAGCGGGAAGCAGTACTTC.

The DNA of the CDR3 is TGTGCCAGCAGCCCAGGGGACAGGGGGTCTGAAGCTTTCTTT. It codes for CASSPGDRGSEAFF. V usage is TRBV3-1 and J usage is TRBJ1-1; 11 bases fit TRBD1. The germline gives CDR1 LGHDT, CDR2 YNNKEL (reference sequence). The CDR3 covers 14 residues. The ends lost 4 bases at V and 6 bases at J; junction bases unmatched: 4.

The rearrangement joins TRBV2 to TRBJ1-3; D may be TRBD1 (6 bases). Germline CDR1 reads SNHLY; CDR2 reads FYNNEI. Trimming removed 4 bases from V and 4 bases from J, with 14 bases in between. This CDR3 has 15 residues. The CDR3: CASSVQGTAGNTIYF. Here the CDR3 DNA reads TGTGCCAGCAGTGTACAGGGTACGGCAGGAAACACCATATATTTT. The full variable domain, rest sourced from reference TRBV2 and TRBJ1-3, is EPEVTQTPSHQVTQMGQEVILRCVPISNHLYFYWYRQILGQKVEFLVSFYNNEISEKSEIFDDQFSVERPDGSNFTLKIRSTKLEDSAMYFCASSVQGTAGNTIYFGEGSWLTVV.

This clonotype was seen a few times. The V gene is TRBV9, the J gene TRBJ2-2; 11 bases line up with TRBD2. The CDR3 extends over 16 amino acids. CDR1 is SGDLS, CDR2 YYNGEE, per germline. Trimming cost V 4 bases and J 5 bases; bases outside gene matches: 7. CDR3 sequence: CASSLNSGRGTGELFF. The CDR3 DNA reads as TGTGCCAGCAGCTTAAATAGCGGGAGGGGTACCGGGGAGCTGTTTTTT.

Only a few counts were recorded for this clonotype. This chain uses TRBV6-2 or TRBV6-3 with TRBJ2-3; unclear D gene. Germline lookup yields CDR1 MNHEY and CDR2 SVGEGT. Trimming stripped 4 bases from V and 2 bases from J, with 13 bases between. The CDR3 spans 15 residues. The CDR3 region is CASSSQEPPTDTQYF. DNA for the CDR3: TGTGCCAGCAGTTCCCAAGAGCCCCCCACAGATACGCAGTATTTT.

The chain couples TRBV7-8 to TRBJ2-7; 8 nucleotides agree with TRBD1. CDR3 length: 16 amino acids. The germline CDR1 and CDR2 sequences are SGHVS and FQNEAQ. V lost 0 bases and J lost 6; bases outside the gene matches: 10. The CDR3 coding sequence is TGTGCCAGCAGCTTAGCGGGACAGGTAGTTGCCGCCGAGCAGTACTTC. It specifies CASSLAGQVVAAEQYF.

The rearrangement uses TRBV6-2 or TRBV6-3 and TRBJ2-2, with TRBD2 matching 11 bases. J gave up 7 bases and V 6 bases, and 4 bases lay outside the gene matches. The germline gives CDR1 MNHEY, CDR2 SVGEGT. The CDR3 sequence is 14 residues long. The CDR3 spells CASRTGTSGGELFF. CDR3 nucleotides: TGTGCCAGCAGAACCGGGACTAGCGGCGGGGAGCTGTTTTTT.

The CDR3 sequence: CSARVGAGNQPQHF. CDR3 in DNA: TGCAGTGCTAGAGTTGGGGCTGGCAATCAGCCCCAGCATTTT. This chain connects TRBV20-1 to TRBJ1-5; a possible D gene is TRBD1 (5 bases). V shed 1 base and J shed 2 bases, with 9 bases lying between them. Per germline, CDR1 DFQATT and CDR2 SNEGSKA (reference sequence). This CDR3 contains 14 residues.

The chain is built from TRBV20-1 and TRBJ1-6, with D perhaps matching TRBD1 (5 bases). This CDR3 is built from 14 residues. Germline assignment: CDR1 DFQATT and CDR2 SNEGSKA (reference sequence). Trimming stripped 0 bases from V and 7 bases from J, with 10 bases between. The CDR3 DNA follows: TGCAGTGCTAGAGATCTTGGGGGGAATTCACCCCTCCACTTT. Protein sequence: CSARDLGGNSPLHF.

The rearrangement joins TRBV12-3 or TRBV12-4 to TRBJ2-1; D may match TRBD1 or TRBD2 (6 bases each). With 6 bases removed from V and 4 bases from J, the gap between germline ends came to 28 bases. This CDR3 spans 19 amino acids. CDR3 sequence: CASSPFFVEGGGIYNEQFF. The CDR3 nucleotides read TGTGCCAGCAGCCCATTCTTTGTGGAGGGGGGCGGTATTTACAATGAGCAGTTCTTC.

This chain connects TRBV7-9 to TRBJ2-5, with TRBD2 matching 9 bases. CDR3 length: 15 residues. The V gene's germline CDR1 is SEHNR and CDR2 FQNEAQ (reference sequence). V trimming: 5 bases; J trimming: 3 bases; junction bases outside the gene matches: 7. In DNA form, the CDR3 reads TGTGCCAGCAGCGCAACGAGCGGGAGGAAAGAGACCCAGTACTTC. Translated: CASSATSGRKETQYF.

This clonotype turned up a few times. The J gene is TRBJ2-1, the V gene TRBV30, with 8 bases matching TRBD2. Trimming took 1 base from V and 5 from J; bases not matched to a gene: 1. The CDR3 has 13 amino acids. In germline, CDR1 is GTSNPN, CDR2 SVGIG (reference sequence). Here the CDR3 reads CAWSEAGDNEQFF. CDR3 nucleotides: TGTGCCTGGAGTGAAGCGGGAGACAATGAGCAGTTCTTC.

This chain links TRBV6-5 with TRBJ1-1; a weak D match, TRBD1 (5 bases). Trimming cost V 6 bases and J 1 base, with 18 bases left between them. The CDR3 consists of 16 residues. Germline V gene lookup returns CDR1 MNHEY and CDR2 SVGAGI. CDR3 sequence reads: CASRPTGTLGNTEAFF. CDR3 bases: TGTGCCAGCAGACCGACGGGGACCCTGGGGAACACTGAAGCTTTCTTT.

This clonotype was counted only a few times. CDR3 nucleotide sequence: TGCAGCGCCTCTGAGGGAGGGCCCAATGAGCAGTTCTTC. This gives the protein CSASEGGPNEQFF. The gene calls are TRBV29-1 and TRBJ2-1, with TRBD2 matching 7 bases. Germline V gene data show CDR1 as SQVTM and CDR2 as ANQGSEA. This CDR3 contains 13 residues. V lost 7 bases and J lost 6; bases outside the gene matches: 9.

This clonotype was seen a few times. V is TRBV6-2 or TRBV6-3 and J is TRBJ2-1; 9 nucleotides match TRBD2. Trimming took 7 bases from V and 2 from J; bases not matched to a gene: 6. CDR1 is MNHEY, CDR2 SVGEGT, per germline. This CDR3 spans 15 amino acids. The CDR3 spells CASINSGGPYNEQFF. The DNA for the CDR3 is TGTGCCAGCATTAACAGCGGGGGGCCCTACAATGAGCAGTTCTTC.

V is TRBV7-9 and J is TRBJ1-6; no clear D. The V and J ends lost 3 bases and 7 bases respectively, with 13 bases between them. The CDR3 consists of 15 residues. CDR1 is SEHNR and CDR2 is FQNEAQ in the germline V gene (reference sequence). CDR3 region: CASSFSISSNSPLHF. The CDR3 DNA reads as TGTGCCAGCAGCTTCTCCATCTCGTCCAATTCACCCCTCCACTTT.

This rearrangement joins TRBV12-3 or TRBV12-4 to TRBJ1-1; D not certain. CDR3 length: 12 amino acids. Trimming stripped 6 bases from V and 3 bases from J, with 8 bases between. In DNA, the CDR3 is TGTGCCAGCAGCAAAAGTGACACTGAAGCTTTCTTT. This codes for CASSKSDTEAFF.

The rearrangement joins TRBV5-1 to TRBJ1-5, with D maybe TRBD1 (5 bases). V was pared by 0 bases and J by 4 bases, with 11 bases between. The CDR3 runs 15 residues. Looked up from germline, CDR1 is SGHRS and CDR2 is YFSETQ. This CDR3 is CASSLGGSWNQPQHF. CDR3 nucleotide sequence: TGCGCCAGCAGCTTGGGGGGCAGTTGGAATCAGCCCCAGCATTTT.

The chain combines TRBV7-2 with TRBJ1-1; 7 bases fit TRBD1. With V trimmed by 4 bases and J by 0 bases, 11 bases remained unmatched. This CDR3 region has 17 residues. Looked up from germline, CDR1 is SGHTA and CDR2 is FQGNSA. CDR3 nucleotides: TGTGCCAGCAGCTCTTCCATTACGGGACAGCTGAACACTGAAGCTTTCTTT. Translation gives CASSSSITGQLNTEAFF.